This record looks at one T cell receptor beta chain sequence and its context. Its antigen is not yet known. No base-level quality is on record; no much larger clone is a single base apart. The germline V gene (reference sequence) yields MNHEY for CDR1 and SMNVEV for CDR2. V was cut back by 5 bases and J by 3 bases, leaving a gap of 12 bases between them. Inclusive of the bounding cysteine and phenylalanine, the CDR3 is 14 residues long. Only CDR3 DNA remains: 42 bases, in frame from the first base. The 40 or so donors, aged about 6 to 100 years, were systemically healthy Caucasian individuals from Russia. Approximately 10 milliliters of peripheral blood were collected from each donor into EDTA-treated Vacutainer tubes. Ficoll-Paque density-gradient centrifugation was used to isolate PBMCs, with at least 6.5 million per sample. Total RNA, at least 6 micrograms per sample, was extracted from PBMCs with Trizol reagent. For every donor, flow cytometry on a PBMC aliquot measured the percentage of naive CD45RAhigh/CD27high T cells.

The data stem from a study of blood T cells in healthy people across ages (dated by TCRdb to between 2015 and 2016). As for the study more broadly: In model experiments, template switching captured about one uniquely barcoded TCR beta cDNA molecule for every two T cells. To avoid experimental bias, donors of different ages were randomly spread across the sequencing lanes. To track age-related changes in TCR beta repertoire diversity, the study relied on deep sequencing normalized with unique cDNA molecular identifiers. Using the same blood draw, the study looked at two additional independent replicas of 1 million unique cDNA reads for two donors, one aged 18 to 30 and the other aged 80 or older. The donors were split into four age groups: young (average 16 years), middle-aged (roughly 40), aged (62) and long-lived (approximately 80). What the work shows at the level of the full study, not this receptor alone: Observed TCR beta diversity correlated strongly with the percentage of naive T cells measured by flow cytometry. Because profiling used bulk unsorted PBMCs, naive and antigen-experienced compartments could not be compared conclusively. The long-lived group showed more naive CD4+ T cells, fewer expanded clones and increased TCR diversity than the aged group, suggesting age selection. Observed TCR beta diversity per million T cells fell roughly linearly with age, and a significant reduction was already apparent by age around 40. Because the CMV infection status of the donors was unknown, age-related changes in expanded clonotypes may potentially have been confounded. Estimates of total diversity based on one million sequenced T cells were regarded as lower bounds and as underestimates.

The library was generated by 5' RACE. A second about 7 to 12 cycle PCR used a sample-barcoded 5' primer and a J-beta primer mix. A template-switch 5' adaptor carrying 12 random nucleotides introduced a unique molecular identifier onto each TCR beta cDNA molecule. At least 2.5 million CDR3-containing paired-end reads were obtained from each sample. First-strand cDNA was synthesized from all RNA with the Mint cDNA synthesis kit, primed by a TRBC-specific oligonucleotide. After uracil-DNA glycosylase treatment, a first 18-cycle PCR used universal primers M1SS and BC2_uni_R on all cDNA. The paper's data handling went like this. Normalization of each sample was performed by random selection of 1 million high-quality reads, each carrying a distinct molecular identifier. Instead of being binned into consensus sequences, reads with shared molecular identifiers were discarded. CDR3 identification, clonotype clustering and error correction used MiTCR with a Q25 quality threshold and the strictest error-elimination algorithm. A nonparametric unseen species model with Euler transformation was used to estimate a lower bound on total TCR beta diversity. The public reads were run again by TCRdb, first through fastp at Q25 and then through MiXCR, and only productive beta chains were kept. All rows with the same CDR3 protein become a single entry with the most common DNA and genes. The V and J calls and clone size come from TCRdb's table, not from the authors' own analysis. The sample profile shows fewer than 2,000,000 distinct CDR3 sequences; about two fifths of them were found once. More than 20% of the sample belongs to the ten largest clones.

The specimen was blood. The origin of this receptor is a human donor in good health. This chain is built from TRBV27 and TRBJ2-3; the D region possibly corresponds to TRBD2 (6 bases align). At the DNA level, the sequence is TGTGCCAGCAGTATCCTGGGGAGGACAGATACGCAGTATTTT. The resulting protein is CASSILGRTDTQYF.